This T cell receptor (beta chain) was identified in a study of blood T cell repertoires in COVID-19. Across the study: The United States, Italy and Spain were the sources of the acute and convalescent COVID-19 samples. Sources were T cells, B-cell-depleted T cells, or PBMCs; the material itself was cDNA or gDNA.

Generated by immunoSEQ multiplex PCR, the TCRdb table keeps only in-frame clones and is missing some. The sample yields roughly 250,000 clones, approximately 81% seen once. Germline values: CDR1 SQVTM, CDR2 ANQGSEA. The CDR3 covers 14 residues. The V end was cut by 7 bases, the J end by 7 bases, with 19 bases between. This clone was counted a few times. The V and J genes are TRBV29-1 and TRBJ2-2, with TRBD1 as a possible D gene (5 bases). The sequence was collected from a man aged 40-49 years with acute or convalescent COVID-19. Sequencing was done on a sample of peripheral blood. The chain's CDR3 is CSARDPPTGGELFF. DNA for the CDR3: TGCAGCGCCCGTGACCCCCCAACAGGCGGGGAGCTGTTTTTT.